One sample yielded the 15 T cell receptor beta chains listed below, sequenced in a study of cytomegalovirus exposure and HLA in healthy donors. The PCR made use of 60 Vbeta and 13 Jbeta primers. TCRdb's copy holds only in-frame clones and misses some; the assay was immunoSEQ multiplex PCR. This table holds 68,000 or so clones. Sequencing used PBMCs. The receptors originated from a female donor in good health and CMV-seropositive.

The chain couples TRBV6-5 to TRBJ1-2, with D perhaps matching TRBD1 (6 bases). This CDR3 has 14 residues. CDR1 is MNHEY, CDR2 SVGAGI, per germline. V dropped 2 bases and J dropped 4 bases, with 11 bases sitting between them. CDR3 DNA: TGTGCCAGCAGTTACCTCCGGGACACCTATGGCTACACCTTC. Translation gives CASSYLRDTYGYTF.

As to this clone: Since the CDR3 does not end with the conserved phenylalanine or tryptophan, this likely comes from a read error. The DNA is left out, because the CDR3 cannot be placed on it with certainty; the CDR3 is given as TCRdb lists it. The CDR3 loop is CASSITGGLFD. The rearrangement joins TRBV5-8 to TRBJ1-1; the D call of TRBD1 is as the table states it, not checked on the DNA. The CDR3 is 11 amino acids in total, end residues counted. Per germline, CDR1 SGHTS and CDR2 YDEGEE.

The CDR3 DNA follows: TGTGCCAGCAGCTACGGGACAGGACTGGGCTACACCTTC. It translates to CASSYGTGLGYTF. This chain uses TRBV7-9 with TRBJ1-2; 8 nucleotides agree with TRBD1. Trimming removed 4 bases from V and 8 bases from J; junction bases left unmatched: 6. The CDR3 is 13 residues long. Germline V CDR1 and CDR2: SEHNR, FQNEAQ (reference sequence).

This chain links TRBV2 with TRBJ2-7, with 7 bases lining up with TRBD2. This CDR3 has 13 amino acids. Per germline, CDR1 SNHLY and CDR2 FYNNEI. V gave up 7 bases and J gave up 6 bases; unmatched junction bases: 9. The CDR3 DNA reads as TGTGCCAGCACCGTTGCGGGAGCCGCCGAGCAGTACTTC. It specifies CASTVAGAAEQYF.

V gene TRBV13 combines with J gene TRBJ2-5; tentatively, D is TRBD1 (5 bases). The J call is doubtful: the DNA matches TRBJ2-7 better. This CDR3 is 15 amino acids long. CDR1 is PRHDT and CDR2 is FYEKMQ in the germline V gene (reference sequence). The CDR3 DNA reads TGTGCCAGCAGCTTCGGGTGGGGCAAGGGCCGCGAGCAGTACTTC. Its translation is CASSFGWGKGREQYF.

The gene calls are TRBV4-3 and TRBJ2-7, with 9 bases that match TRBD1. This CDR3 spans 17 amino acids. V shed 3 bases, J shed 5 bases, and the junction held 14 bases outside the gene matches. Germline values: CDR1 LGHNA, CDR2 YSLEER. The CDR3 sequence: CASSHRRWGTGINEQYF. The CDR3 nucleotides read TGCGCCAGCAGCCATCGCAGATGGGGGACAGGGATTAACGAGCAGTACTTC.

J is TRBJ1-4 and V is TRBV9; TRBD1 aligns across 7 bases. Per the germline V gene, CDR1 is SGDLS and CDR2 is YYNGEE. CDR3 size: 16 residues. J lost 8 bases, V lost 2 bases, and 12 bases had no gene match. The DNA for the CDR3 is TGTGCCAGCAGCGTTCAACCGGGCCAGGGGGACGAAAAACTGTTTTTT. This sequence encodes CASSVQPGQGDEKLFF.

V and J are TRBV25-1 and TRBJ2-7; D possibly corresponds to TRBD1 (6 bases). The CDR3 totals 15 residues. CDR1 is MGHDK and CDR2 is SYGVNS in the germline V gene. V lost 0 bases, J lost 1 base, and 10 bases lay in between. The CDR3 loop reads CASSEYGGESYEQYF. The CDR3 nucleotides are TGTGCCAGCAGTGAATATGGGGGCGAGTCCTACGAGCAGTACTTC.

The chain carries TRBV28 and TRBJ2-2; D uncertain. V was shortened by 6 bases and J by 6 bases, with 8 bases between the two germline ends. The CDR3 is 12 amino acids. CDR1 is MDHEN, CDR2 SYDVKM, per germline. CDR3 protein: CASSPQAGELFF. The CDR3, as DNA: TGTGCCAGCAGCCCGCAGGCCGGGGAGCTGTTTTTT. The variable domain in full, completed from reference TRBV28 and TRBJ2-2, reads DVKVTQSSRYLVKRTGEKVFLECVQDMDHENMFWYRQDPGLGLRLIYFSYDVKMKEKGDIPEGYSVSREKKERFSLILESASTNQTSMYLCASSPQAGELFFGEGSRLTVL.

The V gene is TRBV19, the J gene TRBJ2-7; 10 bases map to TRBD2. From germline, CDR1 is LNHDA and CDR2 SQIVND (reference sequence). The ends lost 0 bases at V and 0 bases at J; junction bases unmatched: 2. The CDR3 consists of 16 residues. CDR3 DNA sequence: TGTGCCAGTAGTATAGATTCTAGCGGGGGCTCCTACGAGCAGTACTTC. Translation: CASSIDSSGGSYEQYF.

The genes are TRBV7-2 and TRBJ2-7; 7 nucleotides align to TRBD1. CDR3 size: 14 residues. CDR1 is SGHTA and CDR2 is FQGNSA in the germline V gene. Unmatched junction bases numbered 6, after V lost 2 bases and J lost 5 bases. CDR3 residues: CASSLSGTADEQYF. The CDR3, as DNA: TGTGCCAGCAGCTTATCAGGGACAGCCGACGAGCAGTACTTC.

This clone registers medium-sized by frequency. Other DNA sequences of this sample code for an identical CDR3. The gene calls are TRBV5-6 and TRBJ1-4; tentatively, D is TRBD1 (5 bases). Germline lookup yields CDR1 SGHDT and CDR2 YYEEEE. Trimming cost V 1 base and J 0 bases, with 7 bases left between them. CDR3 size: 15 residues. CDR3 in amino acids: CASSLWGATNEKLFF. The CDR3, as DNA: TGTGCCAGCAGCTTGTGGGGGGCAACTAATGAAAAACTGTTTTTT.

The chain joins TRBV25-1 to TRBJ2-3, with 10 nucleotides matching TRBD1. V trimming: 1 base; J trimming: 1 base; junction bases outside the gene matches: 5. Germline V lookup: CDR1 MGHDK, CDR2 SYGVNS. The length of the CDR3 is 17 residues. The CDR3 reads CASSESGQGMGTDTQYF. The CDR3 DNA reads TGTGCCAGCAGTGAATCGGGACAGGGGATGGGCACAGATACGCAGTATTTT. The full variable domain, its missing parts supplied by reference TRBV25-1 and TRBJ2-3, is EADIYQTPRYLVIGTGKKITLECSQTMGHDKMYWYQQDPGMELHLIHYSYGVNSTEKGDLSSESTVSRIRTEHFPLTLESARPSHTSQYLCASSESGQGMGTDTQYFGPGTRLTVL.

The rearrangement uses TRBV18 and TRBJ2-1; possible D gene TRBD2, 6 bases. The germline V gene encodes CDR1 KGHSH and CDR2 LQKENI. Trimming stripped 0 bases from V and 0 bases from J, with 9 bases between. The CDR3 runs to 16 residues. Here the CDR3 reads CASSPPGGASYNEQFF. For the CDR3, the DNA is TGTGCCAGCTCACCACCGGGGGGTGCCTCCTACAATGAGCAGTTCTTC.

This chain links TRBV6-5 with TRBJ2-3; TRBD2 agrees at 8 bases. The CDR3 consists of 15 residues. The germline V gene encodes CDR1 MNHEY and CDR2 SVGAGI. J lost 9 bases, V lost 0 bases, and 8 bases had no gene match. CDR3 loop: CASSYSLAGGRTQYF. Written as DNA, the CDR3 is TGTGCCAGCAGTTACTCCCTCGCGGGGGGTAGAACGCAGTATTTT.